This TCR beta chain derives from a study of T-cell reconstitution after alpha-beta-depleted transplantation in children. Study-wide results and caveats: After transplant, at about two months, alpha-beta T cells were reportedly derived from several hundred expanded graft clones.

The CDR3 runs 13 residues. The V gene lost 10 bases and the J gene lost 4 bases, with 17 bases spanning the gap. Germline V gene lookup returns CDR1 SNHLY and CDR2 FYNNEI. A word on this clonotype: Antigen specificity is unknown.

Unique molecular identifiers featured in how the TCRbeta library was prepared. TCRdb re-analysed the PCR reads in MiXCR, keeping a single row per CDR3 protein. The sample carries over 85,000 distinct CDR3 sequences, about 6.8% recorded once. This receptor was taken from a boy between 2 and 10 years old with acute lymphoblastic leukemia, due to receive a stem cell transplant. The starting material was PBMCs, obtained before TCRalphabeta/CD19-depleted stem cell transplant. V is TRBV2 and J is TRBJ2-7; D tentatively reads TRBD1 or TRBD2 (5 bases each). CDR3 nucleotides: TGTGCCATCGTACGGGCAGGGACGTACGAGCAGTACTTC. This translates into CAIVRAGTYEQYF.